The entry that follows covers one T cell receptor (beta chain) sequence. Per the study methods: Amplified reference gene primers provided the basis for estimating nucleated cell counts. The table came from immunoSEQ multiplex PCR; TCRdb's copy has only in-frame clones and leaves some out. V, J and clone size are taken as reported in that table, and D and trimming were inferred from the DNA itself. The table has 100,000 to 150,000 clones, about 77% seen once. The source of the sample is a study of blood T cell repertoires in COVID-19. Across the study: The analysed material was cDNA or gDNA that came from T cells, B-cell-depleted T cells, or PBMCs.

Trimming removed 6 bases from V and 7 bases from J; junction bases left unmatched: 8. Germline CDR1 ENHRY, CDR2 SYGVKD. The CDR3 is 14 residues long. The rearrangement links TRBV10-3 to TRBJ2-2, with TRBD2 matching 7 bases. Specimen: peripheral blood. The source of this sequence is a human donor in a cohort sampled during active COVID-19. CDR3 DNA: TGTGCCATCAGGGAGGGGCGGGAGCACGGGGAGCTGTTTTTT. Amino acid sequence: CAIREGREHGELFF.